The text below deals with one T cell receptor beta chain. This entry belongs to a study of shared clonotypes between healthy human individuals. Sequenced by immunoSEQ multiplex PCR; TCRdb stores in-frame clones only, minus some. The table records 550,000 to 800,000 clones, roughly 87% of them present only once. Trimming removed 2 bases from V and 6 bases from J, with 13 bases in between. CDR1 and CDR2 (germline): MNHEY, SMNVEV (reference sequence). The CDR3 extends over 14 amino acids. The sequenced sample was memory CD8+ T cells from PBMCs. Noted subset: CD45RO+ cells pooled with CCR7-negative TemRA cells. The chain links TRBV27 to TRBJ1-1, with D possibly matching TRBD1 (6 bases). This receptor was taken from a man aged 18 to 30 in good health. Some clones in this sample may be carry-over from other donors' samples. This chain's CDR3 is CASSLIGGVAEAFF. CDR3 sequence (DNA): TGTGCCAGCAGTTTAATAGGGGGAGTGGCTGAAGCTTTCTTT.